These T cell receptor beta chains were read from a single sample in a study of beta chain features in type 1 diabetes. Measured with immunoSEQ multiplex PCR; TCRdb has only the in-frame clones, and not every one. The top ten clones hold 0.03% to 0.035% of a sample with 200,000 to 250,000 clones, 9.6% of them seen once. The sequenced sample was naive CD4+ T cells from blood. These receptors were obtained from a woman between 18 and 29 years old in good health. CDR3s include the opening cysteine and the closing phenylalanine or tryptophan. Each record gives: J gene, V gene, CDR3 protein.

j_gene: TRBJ2-3; v_gene: TRBV5-1; CDR3aa: CASKIALGGADTQYF
j_gene: TRBJ2-7; v_gene: TRBV27; CDR3aa: CASSLEGSVDEQYF
j_gene: TRBJ2-7; v_gene: TRBV19; CDR3aa: CASSDRGRGEQYF
j_gene: TRBJ2-7; v_gene: TRBV10-3; CDR3aa: CAIRAGSDEQYF
j_gene: TRBJ2-3; v_gene: TRBV6-1; CDR3aa: CASSAATNTQRGGPTDTQYF
j_gene: TRBJ2-5; v_gene: TRBV5-4; CDR3aa: CASSLVQGGETQYF
j_gene: TRBJ1-1; v_gene: TRBV7-9; CDR3aa: CASSLVTGDTEAFF
j_gene: TRBJ2-1; v_gene: TRBV11-1; CDR3aa: CASSQGSRGNNEQFF
j_gene: TRBJ1-5; v_gene: TRBV29-1; CDR3aa: CSVGQGGNQPQHF
j_gene: TRBJ1-3; v_gene: TRBV18; CDR3aa: CASSQGQAQSGNTIYF
j_gene: TRBJ2-3; v_gene: TRBV10-3; CDR3aa: CAISSGGSTDTQYF
j_gene: TRBJ1-5; v_gene: TRBV19; CDR3aa: CASSDRDWQPQHF
j_gene: TRBJ1-2; v_gene: TRBV5-4; CDR3aa: CASSSDYGYTF
j_gene: TRBJ2-1; v_gene: TRBV7-2; CDR3aa: CASSLDRLAGGRYEQFF
j_gene: TRBJ1-5; v_gene: TRBV19; CDR3aa: CASSPPGQAYSNQPQHF
j_gene: TRBJ2-1; v_gene: TRBV6-1; CDR3aa: CASKGTSGRYNEQFF
j_gene: TRBJ2-1; v_gene: TRBV2; CDR3aa: CASCQEASGRGRNEQFF
j_gene: TRBJ2-1; v_gene: TRBV6-5; CDR3aa: CASSYLPSGSEQFF
j_gene: TRBJ2-1; v_gene: TRBV19; CDR3aa: CASSIYREGEQFF
j_gene: TRBJ1-1; v_gene: TRBV6-1; CDR3aa: CATPGQMNTEAFF
j_gene: TRBJ2-7; v_gene: TRBV7-2; CDR3aa: CANSRTWTDSYEQYF
j_gene: TRBJ2-1; v_gene: TRBV9; CDR3aa: CASSSRLPGFGEQFF
j_gene: TRBJ1-6; v_gene: TRBV2; CDR3aa: CASRPRGNNSPLHF
j_gene: TRBJ1-2; v_gene: TRBV29-1; CDR3aa: CSVDGRGPIRGYTF
j_gene: TRBJ2-1; v_gene: TRBV27; CDR3aa: CASGELAGRDLLIEQFF
j_gene: TRBJ2-1; v_gene: TRBV4-2; CDR3aa: CASSPLPRSSGRVHNEQFF
j_gene: TRBJ2-5; v_gene: TRBV4-1; CDR3aa: CASRGTSGRAIETQYF
j_gene: TRBJ2-5; v_gene: TRBV5-6; CDR3aa: CASTTTRGETQYF
j_gene: TRBJ2-1; v_gene: TRBV5-1; CDR3aa: CASKTSGSSYNEQFF
j_gene: TRBJ2-3; v_gene: TRBV21-1; CDR3aa: CASSKVGDITDTQYF
j_gene: TRBJ2-7; v_gene: TRBV14; CDR3aa: CASSQDLGVYEQYF
j_gene: TRBJ1-5; v_gene: TRBV2; CDR3aa: CASSDQGISNQPQHF
j_gene: TRBJ2-1; v_gene: TRBV5-4; CDR3aa: CASRSGTGVSYNEQFF
j_gene: TRBJ2-7; v_gene: TRBV27; CDR3aa: CASSFGQPTYEQYF
j_gene: TRBJ2-7; v_gene: TRBV11-2; CDR3aa: CASSRPGGIQTYEQYF
j_gene: TRBJ2-3; v_gene: TRBV9; CDR3aa: CASSVGLAGGGLADTQYF
j_gene: TRBJ2-1; v_gene: TRBV5-4; CDR3aa: CASSLEPGRLRLANEQFF
j_gene: TRBJ1-2; v_gene: TRBV29-1; CDR3aa: CSVGGVGGYTF
j_gene: TRBJ2-1; v_gene: TRBV9; CDR3aa: CASSAGVHEQFF